The clone carrying this T cell receptor (beta chain) was seen only a few times. Its antigen is unknown. The sample originates from a study of regulatory T cells in long-lasting Graves disease. Study-wide background: Patients newly diagnosed with Graves' had been on antithyroid drugs for under 3 months.

Building of the TCR beta libraries involved iRepertoire HTBI primers and Arm-PCR of CDR3 regions. TCRdb re-called the multiplex PCR reads with MiXCR, one entry per CDR3 protein. In the table there are about 470,000 distinct CDR3 sequences, 15% to 20% of which are singletons. Study-wide results and limits: New patients shared about a thousand public clonotypes, fewer than the approximately 3,000 shared by persistent patients.

The time point was: newly diagnosed GD, antithyroid drugs for less than 3 months. Making the TCR library involved RNA that had been extracted from PBMCs. The same sample was also used in a study of T cells in Graves' hyperthyroidism and ophthalmopathy. That report notes: Primed by the HTBI set, a first-round RT-PCR was run on the TCR CDR3.

The sequencing used peripheral blood mononuclear cells (PBMCs), collected at new diagnosis, from a patient treated with antithyroid drugs. This clonotype originated in a middle-aged man with Graves disease.

In DNA form, the CDR3 reads TGTGCCAGCGCCAGACAGGGGTTTGATGGCTACACCTTC. Encoded protein: CASARQGFDGYTF. The V and J genes are TRBV12-3 or TRBV12-4 and TRBJ1-2; 8 bases agree with TRBD1. The CDR3 length is 13 residues. J lost 6 bases, V lost 8 bases, and 8 bases had no gene match.